A single TCR beta chain is shown here with its context. Original handling: Cell counts per sample came from amplifying reference gene primers. Sequencing used immunoSEQ multiplex PCR; TCRdb keeps in-frame clones, though not all of them. V and J calls and clone size are those listed in that table; D and trimming were worked out from the DNA. The data contain about 180,000 clones, around 80% of them seen just once; the ten biggest clones take up approximately 12%. Trimming removed 3 bases from V and 4 bases from J, with 6 bases in between. The CDR3 is 13 amino acids. CDR1 is MDHEN and CDR2 is SYDVKM in the germline V gene. The sample originates from a study of blood T cell repertoires in COVID-19.

This TCR derives from a woman aged 80 or over with COVID-19, enrolled during active disease. The sample consisted of peripheral blood. The chain joins TRBV28 to TRBJ1-4; D remains unclear. The CDR3 nucleotides read TGTGCCAGCAGTTTTCCGGGTAATGAAAAACTGTTTTTT. This gives the protein CASSFPGNEKLFF.